These T cell receptor beta chains were read from a single sample in a study of metastatic and nonmetastatic thyroid tumors. TCRdb re-analyzed the PCR reads using MiXCR. The data contain 10,000 to 15,000 clones, 25% to 35% of them singletons. Sequenced material: tumor tissue. All receptors come from a female donor with papillary thyroid cancer or a benign thyroid nodule (not recorded which). Some clones in this sample may be carry-over from other donors' samples. Each CDR3 is given with its conserved first and last residue. A D gene is named only where the DNA matches it firmly. The size entry is marked missing in some rows and otherwise reads once, few, many or a size class.

CDR3aa: CASSKPQFHEQFF; CDR3nt: TGTGCCAGCAGCAAGCCCCAGTTCCATGAGCAGTTCTTC; abundance: -; j_gene: TRBJ2-1; v_gene: TRBV7-2; d_gene: -
CDR3aa: CASSLVAGGMDEQFF; CDR3nt: TGCGCCAGCAGCTTGGTAGCGGGAGGAATGGATGAGCAGTTCTTC; abundance: -; j_gene: TRBJ2-1; v_gene: TRBV5-1; d_gene: TRBD2
CDR3aa: CSARGEILAGGPQETQYF; CDR3nt: TGCAGTGCTAGAGGGGAGATACTAGCGGGAGGGCCACAAGAGACCCAGTACTTC; abundance: -; j_gene: TRBJ2-5; v_gene: TRBV20-1; d_gene: TRBD2
CDR3aa: CASSQSSGRQETQYF; CDR3nt: TGTGCCAGCAGCCAATCATCCGGCAGACAAGAGACCCAGTACTTC; abundance: many; j_gene: TRBJ2-5; v_gene: TRBV16; d_gene: -
CDR3aa: CASSLGTGSGYTF; CDR3nt: TGTGCCAGCAGCTTAGGGACAGGGTCTGGCTACACCTTC; abundance: -; j_gene: TRBJ1-2; v_gene: TRBV13; d_gene: TRBD1
CDR3aa: CASSVRLTEAFF; CDR3nt: TGTGCCAGCAGTGTCAGACTAACTGAAGCTTTCTTT; abundance: few; j_gene: TRBJ1-1; v_gene: TRBV6-1; d_gene: -
CDR3aa: CASSLDRAEQYF; CDR3nt: TGTGCCAGCAGCTTAGATAGGGCCGAGCAGTACTTC; abundance: few; j_gene: TRBJ2-7; v_gene: TRBV7-9; d_gene: -
CDR3aa: CSARRFGWGNTF; CDR3nt: -; abundance: -; j_gene: TRBJ1-2; v_gene: TRBV20-1; d_gene: -
CDR3aa: CASSEWRTGANVLTF; CDR3nt: TGTGCCAGCAGTGAATGGCGGACTGGGGCCAACGTCCTGACTTTC; abundance: -; j_gene: TRBJ2-6; v_gene: TRBV6-1; d_gene: -
CDR3aa: CSARGERVGILSYEQYF; CDR3nt: TGCAGTGCCAGGGGGGAGAGGGTGGGGATCCTCTCCTACGAGCAGTACTTC; abundance: -; j_gene: TRBJ2-7; v_gene: TRBV20-1; d_gene: -
CDR3aa: CASTRWGGPQHF; CDR3nt: TGTGCCAGCACCCGGTGGGGGGGCCCCCAGCATTTT; abundance: many; j_gene: TRBJ1-5; v_gene: TRBV28; d_gene: -
CDR3aa: CASSFLSGQFRNEQFF; CDR3nt: TGTGCCAGCAGCTTTTTATCGGGACAGTTCCGAAATGAGCAGTTCTTC; abundance: many; j_gene: TRBJ2-1; v_gene: TRBV7-9; d_gene: TRBD1
CDR3aa: CASSLWGTHEQYF; CDR3nt: TGTGCCAGCAGTTTATGGGGGACCCACGAGCAGTACTTC; abundance: few; j_gene: TRBJ2-7; v_gene: TRBV27; d_gene: -
CDR3aa: CASSIDKGRGEGNPYNEQFF; CDR3nt: TGCGCCAGCAGCATAGACAAGGGGAGGGGAGAGGGCAATCCGTACAATGAGCAGTTCTTC; abundance: -; j_gene: TRBJ2-1; v_gene: TRBV5-1; d_gene: TRBD2
CDR3aa: CASSIGYGELFF; CDR3nt: TGTGCCAGTAGTATCGGCTACGGGGAGCTGTTTTTT; abundance: few; j_gene: TRBJ2-2; v_gene: TRBV19; d_gene: -
CDR3aa: CASSYRSSYNSPLHF; CDR3nt: TGTGCCAGCAGTTACAGGAGCTCCTATAATTCACCCCTCCACTTT; abundance: medium-sized; j_gene: TRBJ1-6; v_gene: TRBV6-5; d_gene: -
CDR3aa: CSASIGGVSNQPQHF; CDR3nt: TGCAGTGCTAGTATCGGTGGGGTTAGCAATCAGCCCCAGCATTTT; abundance: many; j_gene: TRBJ1-5; v_gene: TRBV20-1; d_gene: -
CDR3aa: CSARETSGRVPYF; CDR3nt: TGCAGTGCTAGAGAAACTAGCGGGAGGGTTCCGTACTTC; abundance: few; j_gene: TRBJ2-7; v_gene: TRBV20-1; d_gene: TRBD2
CDR3aa: CASSFPPGYEQYF; CDR3nt: TGTGCCAGCAGCTTTCCCCCGGGGTACGAGCAGTACTTC; abundance: many; j_gene: TRBJ2-7; v_gene: TRBV7-9; d_gene: -
CDR3aa: CATSDSRSGGSNQPQHF; CDR3nt: TGTGCCACCAGTGATTCGCGGTCGGGGGGATCCAATCAGCCCCAGCATTTT; abundance: many; j_gene: TRBJ1-5; v_gene: TRBV24-1; d_gene: -
CDR3aa: CASSYGGGDYEQYF; CDR3nt: TGTGCCAGCAGTTACGGCGGGGGCGATTACGAGCAGTACTTC; abundance: medium-sized; j_gene: TRBJ2-7; v_gene: TRBV6-5; d_gene: -
CDR3aa: CANSRARRNNNQPQHF; CDR3nt: TGTGCCAATAGTCGGGCGAGAAGAAATAACAATCAGCCCCAGCATTTT; abundance: -; j_gene: TRBJ1-5; v_gene: TRBV19; d_gene: -
CDR3aa: CARQGFIDTIYF; CDR3nt: TGTGCCAGACAGGGGTTTATTGACACCATATATTTT; abundance: -; j_gene: TRBJ1-3; v_gene: TRBV6-1; d_gene: TRBD1
CDR3aa: CASSTESGKGEQFF; CDR3nt: TGTGCCAGTAGTACGGAGAGCGGGAAGGGTGAGCAGTTCTTC; abundance: many; j_gene: TRBJ2-1; v_gene: TRBV19; d_gene: TRBD2
CDR3aa: CASSYSPSGGGETQYF; CDR3nt: TGTGCCAGCAGTTACTCGCCTAGCGGAGGGGGGGAGACCCAGTACTTC; abundance: -; j_gene: TRBJ2-5; v_gene: TRBV6-5; d_gene: -
CDR3aa: CSAALQGNTEAFF; CDR3nt: TGCAGTGCTGCATTACAGGGGAACACTGAAGCTTTCTTT; abundance: many; j_gene: TRBJ1-1; v_gene: TRBV20-1; d_gene: -
CDR3aa: CASRNRGGELFF; CDR3nt: TGTGCCAGTAGAAATCGGGGCGGGGAGCTGTTTTTT; abundance: many; j_gene: TRBJ2-2; v_gene: TRBV19; d_gene: -
CDR3aa: CSVKGQGANEQYF; CDR3nt: TGCAGCGTGAAGGGACAGGGGGCCAACGAGCAGTACTTC; abundance: many; j_gene: TRBJ2-7; v_gene: TRBV29-1; d_gene: TRBD1
CDR3aa: CSVGRGISNEKLFF; CDR3nt: TGCAGTGTCGGAAGGGGGATCTCTAATGAAAAACTGTTTTTT; abundance: many; j_gene: TRBJ1-4; v_gene: TRBV20-1; d_gene: -
CDR3aa: CASSGFSRNYEQYF; CDR3nt: TGTGCCAGCAGTGGATTTAGCAGGAACTACGAGCAGTACTTC; abundance: -; j_gene: TRBJ2-7; v_gene: TRBV2; d_gene: -
CDR3aa: CASSLPLYNEQFF; CDR3nt: TGTGCCAGCAGCTTACCCCTTTACAATGAGCAGTTCTTC; abundance: -; j_gene: TRBJ2-1; v_gene: TRBV7-9; d_gene: -
CDR3aa: CASSLLAGGYTGELFF; CDR3nt: TGTGCCAGCAGTTTACTAGCGGGAGGGTATACCGGGGAGCTGTTTTTT; abundance: many; j_gene: TRBJ2-2; v_gene: TRBV6-1; d_gene: TRBD2
CDR3aa: CATSKGVSYEQYF; CDR3nt: TGTGCCACCTCCAAGGGGGTCTCCTACGAGCAGTACTTC; abundance: large; j_gene: TRBJ2-7; v_gene: TRBV24-1; d_gene: -
CDR3aa: CAWSGGLQGARGSPLHF; CDR3nt: TGTGCCTGGAGTGGGGGATTACAGGGGGCGCGGGGTTCACCCCTCCACTTT; abundance: -; j_gene: TRBJ1-6; v_gene: TRBV30; d_gene: TRBD1
CDR3aa: CSARAHDREGQYF; CDR3nt: TGCAGTGCTAGAGCTCATGACAGGGAGGGTCAGTACTTC; abundance: many; j_gene: TRBJ2-5; v_gene: TRBV20-1; d_gene: -
CDR3aa: CASRYGGTSGSYEQYF; CDR3nt: TGTGCCAGCAGATACGGGGGGACTAGCGGCTCCTACGAGCAGTACTTC; abundance: medium-sized; j_gene: TRBJ2-7; v_gene: TRBV6-1; d_gene: TRBD2
CDR3aa: CASSGGLKGQPQHF; CDR3nt: TGTGCCAGCAGTGGGGGACTGAAAGGCCAGCCCCAGCATTTT; abundance: few; j_gene: TRBJ1-5; v_gene: TRBV27; d_gene: -
CDR3aa: CASSLPLDREPGELFF; CDR3nt: TGTGCCAGCAGTTTACCCCTGGACCGCGAGCCCGGGGAACTGTTTTTT; abundance: -; j_gene: TRBJ2-2; v_gene: TRBV27; d_gene: -
CDR3aa: CASSHRDRNNEQFF; CDR3nt: TGTGCCAGCAGCCACCGGGACAGGAACAATGAGCAGTTCTTC; abundance: -; j_gene: TRBJ2-1; v_gene: TRBV13; d_gene: TRBD1
CDR3aa: CASSSGQGVGTQYF; CDR3nt: TGTGCCAGCAGCTCCGGACAGGGGGTGGGCACGCAGTATTTT; abundance: -; j_gene: TRBJ2-3; v_gene: TRBV11-2; d_gene: TRBD1
CDR3aa: CAISELTGQGSYEQYF; CDR3nt: TGTGCCATCAGTGAGCTTACGGGACAGGGATCCTACGAGCAGTACTTC; abundance: -; j_gene: TRBJ2-7; v_gene: TRBV10-3; d_gene: TRBD1
CDR3aa: CASSRRGDQPQHF; CDR3nt: TGCGCCAGCAGCAGACGGGGGGATCAGCCCCAGCATTTT; abundance: -; j_gene: TRBJ1-5; v_gene: TRBV5-1; d_gene: -
CDR3aa: CASSIDGGSGANVLTF; CDR3nt: TGTGCCAGTAGTATAGACGGGGGCTCTGGGGCCAACGTCCTGACTTTC; abundance: -; j_gene: TRBJ2-6; v_gene: TRBV19; d_gene: -
CDR3aa: CASSSQGNIQYF; CDR3nt: TGTGCCAGCAGTTCACAGGGAAACATTCAGTACTTC; abundance: many; j_gene: TRBJ2-4; v_gene: TRBV12-3/TRBV12-4; d_gene: -
CDR3aa: CASSEPTGGYGYTF; CDR3nt: TGCGCCAGCAGCGAACCAACAGGCGGGTATGGCTACACCTTC; abundance: medium-sized; j_gene: TRBJ1-2; v_gene: TRBV4-1; d_gene: -
CDR3aa: CSASARAGTYEQYF; CDR3nt: TGCAGTGCTAGTGCCAGGGCGGGAACCTACGAGCAGTACTTC; abundance: large; j_gene: TRBJ2-7; v_gene: TRBV20-1; d_gene: -